This T cell receptor beta chain was sequenced for a study of T cells in Graves' hyperthyroidism and ophthalmopathy (dated by TCRdb to the late 2010s). About the investigation overall: TCR V-J signatures able to tell the groups apart were searched for in a discovery cohort of 95 or so patients, of whom over 40 had Graves' ophthalmopathy and about 55 had stable Graves' hyperthyroidism. Prospective prediction of ophthalmopathy was tested in an independent validation cohort of approximately 18 hyperthyroidism patients and around 16 patients who later progressed to ophthalmopathy. For training and testing, the roughly 97 patients in the discovery cohort were randomly divided in a 7:3 ratio. In roughly six Graves' hyperthyroidism patients, the study also compared T-cell repertoires from thyroid tissue with T-cell repertoires from blood. Once sampling was done, hyperthyroidism patients were given methimazole at a starting dose of 30 mg daily, whereas ophthalmopathy patients were given high-dose intravenous methylprednisolone. TCR Vbeta CDR3 sequencing of roughly 140 peripheral blood samples (roughly 41 ophthalmopathy, about 74 hyperthyroidism and some 17 progressor patients) is reported in the paper. Here is what the overall study found, with its caveats: Most expanded thyroid clonotypes (frequency above 0.001) were also detected in blood, suggesting blood repertoires may reflect thyroid immune responses. During validation, the model predicted progression to ophthalmopathy a median of about 5.9 months ahead of onset, with just under 71% sensitivity and roughly 75% specificity. Sample size was not statistically predetermined, and blinding of investigators to group allocation was not performed. A model built on a 13 V-J signature distinguished ophthalmopathy from stable hyperthyroidism, reaching around 87% sensitivity and 81% to 83% specificity in cross-validation and 80%/75% in testing.

TCR beta CDR3 regions were amplified from RNA transcripts. The first round of RT-PCR for the TCR CDR3 was performed with the HTBI primer set and the Qiagen OneStep RT-PCR kit. A second multiplex PCR round built the libraries, followed by size selection and purification. Paired-end sequencing of the libraries was performed with 100 bp reads on an Illumina HiSeq2000. The source study handled its data this way. SOAPnuke was used to process the raw data, with reads discarded if the reads contained adapters or uncalled bases, had a mean Phred below 15, or lacked an exact constant-primer or identifier match. High-quality paired reads were merged using COPE v1.2.5, and each unique nucleotide sequence was defined as a clonotype. Clonotypes were aligned to IMGT TRBV, TRBD and TRBJ reference segments using MiTCR v1.1. The analysis included only V-J combinations with a frequency above 0.0001, which together covered 99% to 99.2% of the repertoires. A TCS score was defined as the ratio of F50 (clonal expansion) to E x V (chaos), with BLOSUM62-based TCRdist applied between CDR3 peptides within each V-J. Welch's t-statistics and random forest reduced 500 to 650 V-J features to about 13, which were used in a naive Bayes classifier (R e1071). The Morisita-Horn index was used to measure how similar the thyroid and blood repertoires were. Using fastp trimming at Q25 and MiXCR clonotype assembly, TCRdb reanalyzed the public sequencing data and kept in-frame beta chains. Rows merge per CDR3 protein into single entries with the most common DNA and genes. The V and J calls were not made by the authors but by TCRdb's processing. The sample table lists about 700,000 distinct CDR3 sequences, just under 45% of them with a count of one. More than 7% of the sample lies in the top ten.

Any patient with an uncontrolled infection, another autoimmune disease, pregnancy or lactation was excluded. Diagnoses were established on the basis of clinical symptoms, serum thyroxine and TRAb, thyroid ultrasound, and orbital computed tomography. Trizol reagent was used to extract total RNA, and RNA quality was then checked on an Agilent 2100 Bioanalyzer. With respect to this clonotype: There is no known antigen for this receptor. Per-base quality was not reported, and no clone a single base away is much larger than it.

This receptor was obtained from an adult man with Graves' disease, either hyperthyroidism or ophthalmopathy (not recorded which). The sequencing input was peripheral blood or thyroid tissue (not recorded which).

The bases are TGCGCCAGCAGCCAAGATAGGGGGGGAACGGCTGGAAACACCATATATTTT. It translates as CASSQDRGGTAGNTIYF. This sequence uses TRBV4-3 and TRBJ1-3; the D gene is perhaps TRBD1, on 6 matching bases. V was cut back by 0 bases and J by 2 bases, leaving a gap of 14 bases between them. Counted from cysteine to phenylalanine, this CDR3 has 17 amino acids. CDR3 DNA only is kept here, 51 bases in frame from base 1. For CDR1 and CDR2, the germline V gene lists LGHNA and YSLEER.